This TCR beta chain was identified in a study of blood T cell repertoires in COVID-19. In the original analysis: Reference gene primer amplification gave nucleated cell count estimates. The data were produced by immunoSEQ multiplex PCR, yet TCRdb's version contains in-frame clones alone and is incomplete. The V and J calls and the clone size are those of that table, but D and trimming were determined from the DNA. The sample yields roughly 300,000 clones, 80% to 90% seen once. The CDR3 extends over 16 amino acids. V dropped 0 bases and J dropped 13; count of bases not matched to a gene: 9. Germline V gene sequence: CDR1 LGHDT, CDR2 YNNKEL (reference sequence).

Sequencing input: peripheral blood. The TCR comes from a woman in her forties or fifties who had recovered from COVID-19. This rearrangement joins TRBV3-1 (or the pseudogene TRBV3-2) to TRBJ2-5, with 15 bases identical to TRBD2. This CDR3 reads CASSQDLGLAGGGGYF. CDR3 bases: TGTGCCAGCAGCCAAGATCTGGGACTAGCGGGGGGAGGAGGGTACTTC.